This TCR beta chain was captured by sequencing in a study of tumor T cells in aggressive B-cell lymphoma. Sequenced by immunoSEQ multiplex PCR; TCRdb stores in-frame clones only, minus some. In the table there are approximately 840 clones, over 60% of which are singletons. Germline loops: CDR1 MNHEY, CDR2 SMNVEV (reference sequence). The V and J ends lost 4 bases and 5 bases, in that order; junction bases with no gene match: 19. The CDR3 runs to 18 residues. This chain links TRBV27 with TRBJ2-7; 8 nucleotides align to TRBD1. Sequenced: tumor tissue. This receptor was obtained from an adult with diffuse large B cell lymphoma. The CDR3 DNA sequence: TGTGCCAGCAGTTACTTAGGGGCTACGACAGGGGCTTTCAACGAGCAGTACTTC. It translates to CASSYLGATTGAFNEQYF.